This T cell receptor (beta chain) was recovered during a study of shared clonotypes between healthy human individuals (dated by TCRdb to the early 2020s). Regarding the research as a whole: The cohort included a few men and a couple of women between 18 and 49 years of age. To increase sequencing depth and limit assay-specific biases, different laboratories used diverse techniques to prepare libraries and sequence TCR repertoires. To estimate repertoire size and how much clonotype sharing occurs between individuals, the study deeply sequenced the blood TCR repertoires of roughly 5 healthy adults. Between about 0.85 and 10 billion PBMCs per donor were obtained by leukapheresis. For each donor, CD4 naive and CD4 memory were each run on three plates, CD8 naive on two plates, and CD8 memory on one plate. Broader findings and caveats from the paper: Pairwise subsampling led to the expectation that sequencing depth would affect the degree of clonotype sharing among donors. Only blood was sampled, and tissue TCR repertoires likely differ from those in blood. Compared with non-shared clonotypes, clonotypes shared by all four sorted-subset donors had higher generation probabilities. Incomplete sequencing was indicated by rarefaction of sorted-subset datasets, despite the large sequencing depth. Naive subsets generally had larger estimated clonotype richness than memory subsets. The small number of donors limited the genetic and exposure-history diversity represented. Sharing across a few donors was observed for about 4.8% of naive CD4, 3.5% of naive CD8, 2% to 2.5% of memory CD4, and about 0.39% of memory CD8 clonotypes.

The V end loses 0 bases and the J end loses 5 bases, and a stretch of 13 bases separates them. The CDR3, from cysteine to phenylalanine, totals 15 residues. Left in the record is the CDR3 DNA by itself, 45 bases read in frame from the first base. Taken from the germline V gene, the CDR1 and CDR2 loops are LGHNA and YSLEER. Using the deep immunoSEQ assay, multiplex PCR amplified TCR CDR3 regions from genomic DNA. Extracted genomic DNA from each cell subset was distributed evenly across all wells of several immunoSEQ 96-well plates, and each plate was treated as a replicate. For sorted subsets, about 200 ng genomic DNA, equal to tens of thousands of T cell genomes, was loaded into each replicate PCR. The purified libraries were quantified using a Qubit 3.0 fluorometer, sized with a Bioanalyzer 2100, and then quantified again using the KAPA Library Quantification kit. Each immunoSEQ 96-well plate was sequenced on its own single-read 150-cycle Illumina NextSeq 550 flow cell. Regarding the original processing steps: Because the immunoSEQ output included only junctional sequences and no quality scores, the filtering could not be the same as the filtering used for full-length reads. To assign V/J genes and CDR3, sequences were annotated using PyIR, a Python wrapper for IgBLAST v1.9, with IMGT germline references. Reads were filtered out if the reads had weak V/J assignments (E-value above 1e-6), no CDR3, stop codons, out-of-frame junctions, or ambiguous translated residues. A V3J clonotype was defined by an identical inferred V gene, J gene, and CDR3 amino acid sequence. Percentage overlap between repertoires was calculated by dividing the number of shared unique clonotypes by the size of the smaller repertoire. RTK rarefaction, the Chao1 estimator, and Recon v2.1 estimates of unobserved clonotypes were used to assess repertoire richness. OLGA was used to compute generation probabilities for all TCRbeta clonotypes that the gDNA method yielded from four donors. Drawn from immuneACCESS, this table holds only the in-frame rearrangements with V and J called that TCRdb kept. Clones are partly lost; checked studies trace under half to an unresolved V gene and leave the rest unexplained. V and J calls and clone size follow that table, whereas D and trimming were derived from the DNA. Within this sample are 2 million to 2.5 million clones, with roughly 93% of them counted one time only. 0.36% of the sample goes to the ten largest clones.

The donors were healthy, HIV-negative adults with no recently reported acute infections or vaccinations. Only Caucasian adults living in Nashville, Tennessee, USA were represented among the donors. Magnetic negative selection was used to enrich CD4+ T cells, after which naive cells were positively selected on CD45RA and the negative fraction became the memory subset. After blood collection by leukapheresis, PBMCs were isolated using Ficoll-Histopaque density gradient centrifugation and then cryopreserved in the vapor phase of liquid nitrogen. Analytical flow cytometry was used to check the purity and quantity of each magnetically sorted T cell population. Genomic DNA was isolated from every sorted fraction and measured by UV absorbance on a Nanodrop 2000c. As for this clone: Its antigen specificity is not known. No base qualities exist here, and no much larger clone lies one base off it.

The sequence came from a man younger than 35 in good health. Some clones in this sample may be carry-over from other donors' samples. Recombination linked TRBV4-3 to TRBJ1-2, with TRBD1 tentatively as D gene (5 bases match). Sequenced sample: naive CD4+ T cells from PBMCs. This specimen's cell subset or site label, interpreted: CD45RA+ positively selected. The base sequence is TGCGCCAGCAGCCAAGATTGGCGGGGGTTGTATGGCTACACCTTC. The encoded protein is CASSQDWRGLYGYTF.